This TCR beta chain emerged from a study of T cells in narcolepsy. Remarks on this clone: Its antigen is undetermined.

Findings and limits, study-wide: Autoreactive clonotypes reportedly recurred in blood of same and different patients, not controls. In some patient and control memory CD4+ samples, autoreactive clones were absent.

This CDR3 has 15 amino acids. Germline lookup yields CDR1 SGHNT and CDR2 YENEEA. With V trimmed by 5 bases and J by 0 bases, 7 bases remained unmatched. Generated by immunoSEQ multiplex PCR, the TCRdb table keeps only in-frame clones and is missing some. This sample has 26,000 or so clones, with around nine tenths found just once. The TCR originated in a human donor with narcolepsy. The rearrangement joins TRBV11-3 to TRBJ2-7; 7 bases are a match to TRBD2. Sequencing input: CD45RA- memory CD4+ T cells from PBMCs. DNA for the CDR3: TGTGCCAGCAGCAAGGACCGGGACTACTCCTACGAGCAGTACTTC. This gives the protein CASSKDRDYSYEQYF.